One and the same sample provided the 14 T cell receptor beta chains below, sequenced in a study of post-analysis software for immune sequencing data. Findings of the study overall: Patients carried roughly 5 TRBV segments more frequently than controls did, and TRBV5-6, TRBV5-1 and TRBV20-1 were among them.

Which antigens these TCRs recognize remains unknown. Every TCR beta cDNA library bore unique molecular identifiers. TCRdb re-derived calls from the PCR reads in MiXCR, one entry per CDR3 protein. The data contain a few hundred thousand distinct CDR3 sequences, around 34% of them singletons. Sequenced sample: blood. All receptors come from a girl younger than 18 with multiple sclerosis.

Points on this clonotype: Its ends do not fully match the called genes, so a read error is possible. This chain links TRBV7-9 with TRBJ2-7; the D is unclear. CDR1 and CDR2 from the germline V gene are SEHNR and FQNEAQ (reference sequence). This CDR3 has 14 amino acids. The CDR3 sequence: CASSFWTESSEQYF. In nucleotides, the CDR3 is TGTGCCAGCAGCTTTTGGACCGAGTCCTCCGAGCAGTACTTC.

This sequence joins TRBV2 and TRBJ2-5; D uncertain. The J call may be incorrect, as the DNA end agrees better with TRBJ2-7. This CDR3 contains 15 residues. CDR1 is SNHLY, CDR2 FYNNEI, per germline. CDR3: CASTEIKGALFEQYF. CDR3 DNA sequence: TGTGCCAGCACCGAAATAAAGGGTGCTCTTTTCGAGCAGTACTTC.

In this sample, this clonotype turned up a few times. This chain uses TRBV7-6 with TRBJ2-2; 10 bases fit TRBD2. Unmatched junction bases numbered 5, after V lost 1 base and J lost 3 bases. This CDR3 spans 17 amino acids. The germline CDR1 and CDR2 sequences are SGHVS and FNYEAQ. The CDR3 sequence: CASSLDRTSGYTGELFF. CDR3 bases: TGTGCCAGCAGCTTAGATAGGACTAGCGGTTACACCGGGGAGCTGTTTTTT.

This clonotype was recorded many times. The chain joins TRBV7-2 to TRBJ2-7; maybe TRBD1 (5 bases). This CDR3 has 13 amino acids. From germline, CDR1 is SGHTA and CDR2 FQGNSA. V lost 5 bases, J lost 3 bases, and 11 bases lay in between. The CDR3 spells CASSRTGNYEQYF. Written as DNA, the CDR3 is TGTGCCAGCAGCAGAACAGGAAACTACGAGCAGTACTTC.

In this sample, this clonotype turned up a few times. V is TRBV7-8 and J is TRBJ1-2, with D tentatively TRBD1 (5 bases). CDR1 and CDR2 (germline): SGHVS, FQNEAQ. The CDR3 contains 12 residues. V was pared by 7 bases and J by 7 bases, with 13 bases between. The CDR3 region is CASTSGDLGYTF. The CDR3 nucleotides read TGTGCCAGCACCTCGGGGGATCTTGGCTACACCTTC.

This clonotype was observed a handful of times. J is TRBJ2-5 and V is TRBV5-5, with a possible D match to TRBD1 (6 bases). V was trimmed by 4 bases and J by 2 bases, leaving 18 bases between them. Germline V gene sequence: CDR1 SGHKS, CDR2 YYEKEE (reference sequence). This CDR3 is built from 16 residues. The CDR3 spells CASSPLLLGQQETQYF. In DNA, the CDR3 is TGTGCCAGCAGCCCACTACTCCTCGGACAGCAAGAGACCCAGTACTTC.

This clonotype showed up just a few times. The chain employs TRBV12-3 or TRBV12-4 and TRBJ2-1; D remains ambiguous. V dropped 6 bases and J dropped 3 bases, with 15 bases sitting between them. This CDR3 has 15 residues. CDR3 protein: CASSPTRRNYNEQFF. CDR3 DNA: TGTGCCAGCAGCCCTACCAGGAGAAACTACAATGAGCAGTTCTTC.

The rearrangement uses TRBV4-1 and TRBJ2-1; 8 bases are a match to TRBD2. CDR3 size: 16 residues. Germline V gene sequence: CDR1 MGHRA, CDR2 YSYEKL. V trimming: 3 bases; J trimming: 5 bases; junction bases outside the gene matches: 9. Written as DNA, the CDR3 is TGCGCCAGCAGCCACCCCGGGGGGGCTATCAACAATGAGCAGTTCTTC. Its translation: CASSHPGGAINNEQFF.

The chain combines TRBV13 with TRBJ1-1, with TRBD1 matching over 8 bases. The CDR3 covers 16 residues. Germline assignment: CDR1 PRHDT and CDR2 FYEKMQ (reference sequence). Trimming took 4 bases from V and 6 from J; bases not matched to a gene: 13. CDR3 nucleotide sequence: TGTGCCAGCAGCTCCCGGACAGGGTTAAAAGGCCCTGAAGCTTTCTTT. Translation gives CASSSRTGLKGPEAFF.

This clonotype turned up a few times. The rearrangement uses TRBV20-1 and TRBJ2-1; 11 bases match TRBD2. CDR1 and CDR2 (germline): DFQATT, SNEGSKA (reference sequence). Losses at the gene ends were 4 bases for V and 6 bases for J; bases not matched to a gene: 5. This CDR3 has 14 amino acids. CDR3 region: CSATRTSGRNEQFF. In nucleotides, the CDR3 is TGCAGTGCTACAAGGACTAGCGGGCGCAATGAGCAGTTCTTC.

The CDR3 spells CASSQSLPAGGETQYF. In DNA, the CDR3 is TGCGCCAGCAGCCAAAGCTTGCCAGCGGGGGGAGAGACCCAGTACTTC. The chain uses TRBV4-1 and TRBJ2-5, with 9 bases fitting TRBD2. Germline lookup yields CDR1 MGHRA and CDR2 YSYEKL. This CDR3 is built from 16 residues. With V trimmed by 2 bases and J by 4 bases, 8 bases remained unmatched.

The rearrangement links TRBV12-3 or TRBV12-4 to TRBJ1-2; 7 bases are a match to TRBD1. This CDR3 has 14 amino acids. Trimming took 5 bases from V and 3 from J; bases not matched to a gene: 6. The DNA of the CDR3 is TGTGCCAGCAGTCAATCCGGGACAGACTATGGCTACACCTTC. Translating it yields CASSQSGTDYGYTF.

This clonotype was detected a few times. This rearrangement joins TRBV7-9 to TRBJ2-5, with 9 nucleotides matching TRBD1. Trimming took 8 bases from V and 2 from J; bases not matched to a gene: 12. Germline CDR1 reads SEHNR; CDR2 reads FQNEAQ (reference sequence). This CDR3 region has 16 residues. CDR3 amino acids: CASLTATGGGQETQYF. CDR3 bases: TGTGCCAGCCTGACCGCCACAGGGGGCGGACAAGAGACCCAGTACTTC.

The chain uses TRBV13 and TRBJ1-1; D gene ambiguous. CDR3 size: 16 residues. Germline values: CDR1 PRHDT, CDR2 FYEKMQ (reference sequence). V lost 2 bases and J lost 1, with 14 bases in between. The CDR3 DNA reads as TGTGCCAGCAGCTTATACCCGTGGCAGACGAACACTGAAGCTTTCTTT. This translates into CASSLYPWQTNTEAFF. The full variable domain, in which reference TRBV13 and TRBJ1-1 provide the parts outside the CDR3, is AAGVIQSPRHLIKEKRETATLKCYPIPRHDTVYWYQQGPGQDPQFLISFYEKMQSDKGSIPDRFSAQQFSDYHSELNMSSLELGDSALYFCASSLYPWQTNTEAFFGQGTRLTVV.